This TCR beta chain was found in a study of Ad26.COV2.S vaccination and SARS-CoV-2 variants. Noted treatment: some 20 received Ad26.COV2.S at low or high dose, single or two shots; 5 received placebo; per-sample allocation not given. Sample collection was performed on day 63 after the first vaccine or placebo injection. Trimming took 4 bases from V and 10 from J, leaving 14 bases between them. Germline V lookup: CDR1 SQVTM, CDR2 ANQGSEA. The CDR3 is 12 residues long. Assay used: immunoSEQ multiplex PCR; TCRdb lists only in-frame clones, some missing. The repertoire holds about 450,000 clones, 80% to 90% seen once, with just over 2.5% in the top ten.

The sample consisted of peripheral blood, taken in a trial of Ad26.COV2.S vaccine versus placebo. The receptor's source is a person between 18 and 65 years old who received the Ad26.COV2.S COVID-19 vaccine or a placebo. The chain uses TRBV29-1 and TRBJ2-1; D is ambiguous. The CDR3 DNA sequence: TGCAGCGTTGCTGCCCCGGGTACCGAGCAGTTCTTC. Translating it yields CSVAAPGTEQFF.